This T cell receptor (beta chain) was found in a study of T cells after yellow fever vaccination. Study-level findings and limits: Across the CD4 and CD8 compartments, a small share of clonotypes was present in both. Most primary-vaccination clones reappeared after the booster (less than 98% CD4, about 90% CD8).

For TCR, cDNA came from 5'RACE template switching, which added a universal primer site and UMIs. One entry per CDR3 protein results from TCRdb running MiXCR on the 5' RACE reads. Of some 300,000 distinct CDR3 sequences listed, roughly 8.3% are singletons. This clonotype has a handful of counts. Its specificity is unknown. The TCR sequence derives from a man between 18 and 35 years old who received the YFV17D yellow fever vaccine. The sample consisted of PBMCs, taken approximately 47 days after the first yellow fever vaccination.

Written as DNA, the CDR3 is TGTGCCAGCAGTTCCACTAGCTCCTACAATGAGCAGTTCTTC. It translates to CASSSTSSYNEQFF. The chain joins TRBV27 to TRBJ2-1, with TRBD2 as a possible D gene (5 bases). CDR1 and CDR2 from the germline V gene are MNHEY and SMNVEV (reference sequence). Trimming cost V 4 bases and J 0 bases, with 7 bases left between them. The CDR3 consists of 14 residues.